The clone carrying this TCR beta chain was seen just once. Its antigen is undetermined. The sample is drawn from a study of shared clonotypes between healthy human individuals. Study summary: The plates for each donor numbered three CD4 naive, three CD4 memory, two CD8 naive and one CD8 memory. Study conclusions and caveats: Several donors shared roughly 5% of their naive CD4 clonotypes.

Germline assignment: CDR1 LNHDA and CDR2 SQIVND (reference sequence). Trimming pared 10 bases from V and 3 bases from J, leaving 19 bases between. The CDR3 is 15 residues long. At the deep level, the assay was run. Clones were read by immunoSEQ multiplex PCR, and TCRdb kept only the in-frame ones, dropping some. The data hold around 990,000 clones, with 60% to 85% observed a single time. This sequence originates from a man between 18 and 35 years old in good health. Some clones in this sample may be carry-over from other donors' samples. The sequenced sample was memory CD4+ T cells from PBMCs. Subset specified: CD45RA-negative fraction. V is TRBV19 and J is TRBJ1-5; D perhaps matches TRBD1 (5 bases). The CDR3, as DNA: TGTGCCACAAAGGGACGGGACGGATACAATCAGCCCCAGCATTTT. Its translation is CATKGRDGYNQPQHF.